One sample yielded the 5 T cell receptor beta chains listed below, sequenced in a study of blood T cell repertoires in COVID-19. The assay was immunoSEQ multiplex PCR, and TCRdb's table has in-frame clones only and misses some. The data contain some 200,000 clones, approximately 90% of them singletons. The sample consisted of peripheral blood. Receptors were obtained from a woman in her late teens or twenties who had recovered from COVID-19.

Only one count was recorded for this clone. The V and J genes are TRBV5-4 and TRBJ2-7; 11 bases fit TRBD2. This CDR3 has 15 residues. Germline-derived CDR1 and CDR2 are SGHNT and YYREEE (reference sequence). The J segment lost 4 bases and the V segment lost 3 bases, leaving 6 bases of the junction unmatched. CDR3 DNA sequence: TGTGCCAGCAGCTGGGTTGCTAGCGGGAGGTACGAGCAGTACTTC. This encodes CASSWVASGRYEQYF.

A single count supports this clone. The chain joins TRBV7-8 to TRBJ1-4, with D maybe TRBD1 (6 bases). Germline V gene data show CDR1 as SGHVS and CDR2 as FQNEAQ. CDR3 size: 15 residues. Deletions cut 7 bases from V and 0 bases from J, with 12 bases between. The DNA for the CDR3 is TGTGCCAGCAACTTTAACAGGGCAACTAATGAAAAACTGTTTTTT. Protein product: CASNFNRATNEKLFF.

The V and J genes are TRBV9 and TRBJ1-4; tentative D call: TRBD1 (6 bases). Germline values: CDR1 SGDLS, CDR2 YYNGEE. The CDR3 is made up of 15 amino acids. V was pared by 0 bases and J by 8 bases, with 14 bases between. CDR3: CASSVGQGLGEKLFF. In DNA form, the CDR3 reads TGTGCCAGCAGCGTAGGGCAGGGGCTGGGAGAAAAACTGTTTTTT.

J is TRBJ1-2 and V is TRBV29-1; 8 bases fit TRBD1. Germline V gives CDR1 SQVTM, CDR2 ANQGSEA. V dropped 6 bases and J dropped 7; count of bases not matched to a gene: 13. CDR3 length equals 14 residues. The CDR3 loop reads CSVRAGQAGSGYTF. The CDR3 DNA reads TGCAGCGTGCGAGCGGGACAGGCAGGGAGTGGCTACACCTTC.

In its sample, this clone was seen once. The gene calls are TRBV19 and TRBJ1-2; 8 nucleotides line up with TRBD1. CDR1 and CDR2 from the germline V gene are LNHDA and SQIVND (reference sequence). With 6 bases clipped from V and 4 bases from J, the junction kept 4 bases outside the gene matches. This CDR3 comprises 13 residues. The CDR3 region has the DNA TGTGCCAGTAGCAACAGGGGGTCCTATGGCTACACCTTC. It translates to CASSNRGSYGYTF.